This T cell receptor (beta chain) was documented in a study of shared clonotypes between healthy human individuals. Measured with immunoSEQ multiplex PCR; TCRdb has only the in-frame clones, and not every one. The sample lists 1.4 million to 1.5 million clones, around 97% occurring once. The CDR3 has 12 residues. Germline values: CDR1 SGHRS, CDR2 YFSETQ. V gave up 0 bases and J gave up 7 bases, with 8 bases separating them. This clone was observed once. The receptor was isolated from a man aged 30 to 45 in good health. Material: naive CD4+ T cells sorted from blood. Regarding subset: CD45RA+ positively selected. This sequence joins TRBV5-1 and TRBJ2-7; D unclear. CDR3 DNA: TGCGCCAGCAGCTTGGGGGTAGAGGAGCAGTACTTC. Translating it yields CASSLGVEEQYF.